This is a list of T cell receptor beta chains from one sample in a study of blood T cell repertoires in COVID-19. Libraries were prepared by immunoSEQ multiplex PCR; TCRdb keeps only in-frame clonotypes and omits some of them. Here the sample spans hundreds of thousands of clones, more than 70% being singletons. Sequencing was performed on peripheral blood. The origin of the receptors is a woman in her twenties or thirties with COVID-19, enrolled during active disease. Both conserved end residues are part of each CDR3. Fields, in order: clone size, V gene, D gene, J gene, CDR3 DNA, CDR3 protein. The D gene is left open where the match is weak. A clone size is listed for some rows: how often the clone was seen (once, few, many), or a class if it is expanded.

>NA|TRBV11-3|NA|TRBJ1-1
TGTGCCAGCAGCTTAGTACAGGCTTCGAACACTGAAGCTTTCTTT
CASSLVQASNTEAFF
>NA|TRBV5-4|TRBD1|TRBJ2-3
TGTGCCAGCAGCTTAACAGGGGCCTGGGGCACAGATACGCAGTATTTT
CASSLTGAWGTDTQYF
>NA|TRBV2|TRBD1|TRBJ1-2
TGTGCCAGCATCGGAGACAGGGCCCTTAACTATGGCTACACCTTC
CASIGDRALNYGYTF
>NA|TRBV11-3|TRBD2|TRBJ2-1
TGTGCCAGCAGCTTAGTGGGGGGAGGGGATTACAATGAGCAGTTCTTC
CASSLVGGGDYNEQFF
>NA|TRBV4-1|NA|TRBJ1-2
TGCGCCAGCAGCCACCTGGACACTACTAACTATGGCTACACCTTC
CASSHLDTTNYGYTF
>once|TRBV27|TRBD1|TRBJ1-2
TGTGCCAGCAGTTTAACTAGCGGGACAGACGGCTACACCTTC
CASSLTSGTDGYTF
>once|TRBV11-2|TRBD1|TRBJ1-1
TGTGCCAGCAGCTTAGAAGGGGACAGACCGAACACTGAAGCTTTCTTT
CASSLEGDRPNTEAFF
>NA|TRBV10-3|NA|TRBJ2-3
TGTGCCATCAGTGAGTCTAGAGATACGCAGTATTTT
CAISESRDTQYF
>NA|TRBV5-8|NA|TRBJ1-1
TGTGCCAGCAGAAAGACAGGAAACACTGAAGCTTTCTTT
CASRKTGNTEAFF
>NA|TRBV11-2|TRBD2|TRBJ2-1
TGTGCCAGCAGCTTAGGAAGCGGGAGAATTGAGAATGAGCAGTTCTTC
CASSLGSGRIENEQFF
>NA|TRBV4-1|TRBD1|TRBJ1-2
TGCGCCAGCAGCCAACCGACAGGGTTAGATGAAGGCTACACCTTC
CASSQPTGLDEGYTF
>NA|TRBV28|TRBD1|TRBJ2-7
TGTGCCAGCAGTCCCCCAGGGACAGGGACCTACGAGCAGTACTTC
CASSPPGTGTYEQYF
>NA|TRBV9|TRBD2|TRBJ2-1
TGTGCCAGCAGCGCCCCTAGCGGGAGGGCATACAATGAGCAGTTCTTC
CASSAPSGRAYNEQFF
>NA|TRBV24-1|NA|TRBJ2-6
TGTGCCACCAGTGACCCGACAGGAAAAGACTCTGGGGCCAACGTCCTGACTTTC
CATSDPTGKDSGANVLTF
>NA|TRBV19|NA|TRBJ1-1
TGTGCCAGTAGTGGGGCATTGAACACTGAAGCTTTCTTT
CASSGALNTEAFF
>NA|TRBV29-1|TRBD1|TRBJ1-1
TGCAGCGTTGATCTTATCCCGGGACAGGGGCGTTTATTAACTGAAGCTTTCTTT
CSVDLIPGQGRLLTEAFF
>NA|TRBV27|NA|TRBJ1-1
TGTGCCAGCAGTTTTATTAGCTCCAACACTGAAGCTTTCTTT
CASSFISSNTEAFF
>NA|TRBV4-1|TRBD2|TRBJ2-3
TGCGCCAGCAGCCCAGAGCGGGGGACGCGAGATACGCAGTATTTT
CASSPERGTRDTQYF
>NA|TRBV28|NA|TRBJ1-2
TGTGCCAGCAGTGTCAGGGACTATGGCTACACCTTC
CASSVRDYGYTF
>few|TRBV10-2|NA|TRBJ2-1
TGCGCCAGCAGTGACCCCGGAGGGGACTCCTACAATGAGCAGTTCTTC
CASSDPGGDSYNEQFF
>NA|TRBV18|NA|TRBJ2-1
TGTGCCAGCTCACCTAACAGGGGGGGGAATGAGCAGTTCTTC
CASSPNRGGNEQFF
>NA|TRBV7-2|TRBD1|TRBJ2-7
TGTGCCAGCAGCTTAGGGACAGGGAAGCCCTACGAGCAGTACTTC
CASSLGTGKPYEQYF
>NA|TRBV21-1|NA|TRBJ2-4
TGTGCCAGCAGAGAGGGGGTAGACAAAAACATTCAGTACTTC
CASREGVDKNIQYF
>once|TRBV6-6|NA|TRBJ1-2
TGTGCCAGCAGTTACGACGGACAGTATTCTGGCTACACCTTC
CASSYDGQYSGYTF
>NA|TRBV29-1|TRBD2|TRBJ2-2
TGCAGCGTCAAACCTAGCGGGGCAGGGGAGCTGTTTTTT
CSVKPSGAGELFF
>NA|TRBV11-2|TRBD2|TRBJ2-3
TGTGCCAGCAGTTATAGCGGGAGGGTTGGGACAGATACGCAGTATTTT
CASSYSGRVGTDTQYF